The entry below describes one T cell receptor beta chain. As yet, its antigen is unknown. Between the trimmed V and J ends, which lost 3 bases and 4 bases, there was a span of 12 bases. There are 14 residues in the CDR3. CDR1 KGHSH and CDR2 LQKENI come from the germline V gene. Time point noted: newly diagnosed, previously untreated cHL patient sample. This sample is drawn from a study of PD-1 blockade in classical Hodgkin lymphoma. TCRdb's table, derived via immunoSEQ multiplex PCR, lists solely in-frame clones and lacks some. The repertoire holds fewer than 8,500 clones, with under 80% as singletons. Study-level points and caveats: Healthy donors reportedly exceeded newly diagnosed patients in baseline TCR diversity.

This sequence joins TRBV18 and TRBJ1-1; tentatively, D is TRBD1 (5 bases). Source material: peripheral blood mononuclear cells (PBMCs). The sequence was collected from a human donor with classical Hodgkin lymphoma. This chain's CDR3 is CASSPPAGSTEAFF. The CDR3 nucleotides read TGTGCCAGCTCACCTCCAGCAGGGAGCACTGAAGCTTTCTTT.